This T cell receptor beta chain was found in a study of cytomegalovirus exposure and HLA in healthy donors. Whole-study findings and limits: In a later analysis, HLA-associated TCR beta chains were more clonally expanded than equally common others. As immune exposure information, only CMV serostatus was available. Earlier analysis looked at TCR beta V segments, and most were productive about 90% or about 30% of the time.

The V and J ends lost 0 bases and 6 bases respectively, with 15 bases between them. CDR1 and CDR2 from the germline V gene are LNHDA and SQIVND (reference sequence). The length of the CDR3 is 15 residues. PCR was performed using 60 Vbeta and 13 Jbeta primers. TCRdb's copy holds only in-frame clones and misses some; the assay was immunoSEQ multiplex PCR. Its table records over 100,000 clones. A note on this clone: Its antigen is still unknown.

Sequences were obtained from PBMCs. V gene TRBV19 combines with J gene TRBJ2-7; D gene ambiguous. The sequence derives from a woman in her 40s in good health and CMV-seropositive. The chain's CDR3 is CASSIDRNAHREQYF. The CDR3 DNA reads TGTGCCAGTAGTATAGATCGTAACGCACATCGCGAGCAGTACTTC.